The 15 T cell receptor beta chains in this list originate from one sample, sequenced in a study of blood T cell repertoires in COVID-19. Produced via immunoSEQ multiplex PCR; TCRdb's table is partial and in-frame only. The data show some 380,000 clones, 90% seen once. Material for sequencing was peripheral blood. Receptor source: a man between 18 and 29 years old with active or convalescent COVID-19.

CDR3 residues: CASSLRQGGNSPLHF. The CDR3 nucleotides are TGCGCCAGCAGCCTCCGACAGGGTGGGAATTCACCCCTCCACTTT. This rearrangement joins TRBV5-1 to TRBJ1-6; 7 bases line up with TRBD1. CDR3 size: 15 residues. Germline loops: CDR1 SGHRS, CDR2 YFSETQ. The J segment lost 7 bases and the V segment lost 4 bases, leaving 8 bases of the junction unmatched.

The rearrangement uses TRBV10-3 and TRBJ1-1, with a weak D call TRBD1 (5 bases). The CDR3 extends over 17 amino acids. The germline gives CDR1 ENHRY, CDR2 SYGVKD. V was pared by 3 bases and J by 2 bases, with 19 bases between. The CDR3: CAISDGGSGLSNTEAFF. CDR3 DNA sequence: TGTGCCATCAGTGACGGGGGGTCGGGCTTGTCTAACACTGAAGCTTTCTTT.

This chain links TRBV9 with TRBJ2-7; possible D gene TRBD2, 7 bases. There are 16 residues in the CDR3. V was trimmed by 3 bases and J by 3 bases, leaving 19 bases between them. CDR1 and CDR2 from the germline V gene are SGDLS and YYNGEE. In DNA form, the CDR3 reads TGTGCCAGCAGCGCCCTAGGGGGGGGGTCTCGCTACGAGCAGTACTTC. Translating gives CASSALGGGSRYEQYF.

This chain joins TRBV25-1 and TRBJ2-1; unclear D gene. Germline values: CDR1 MGHDK, CDR2 SYGVNS. Trimming removed 6 bases from V and 4 bases from J, with 4 bases in between. The CDR3 has 11 amino acids. The CDR3 spells CASSLYNEQFF. CDR3 in DNA: TGTGCCAGCAGCCTATACAATGAGCAGTTCTTC.

The V gene is TRBV21-1, the J gene TRBJ1-2; TRBD1 was called by the table and not checked on the DNA. TRBV21-1 is a pseudogene. This CDR3 spans 14 amino acids. For the CDR3, the DNA is TGTGCCAGCAGCTCGGGACAGGAGTACTATGGCTACACCTTC. It translates to CASSSGQEYYGYTF.

This clone has a handful of counts. The chain links TRBV7-2 to TRBJ1-1; the match to TRBD1 covers 7 bases. Germline assignment: CDR1 SGHTA and CDR2 FQGNSA. The CDR3 extends over 17 amino acids. Trimming removed 4 bases from V and 6 bases from J; junction bases left unmatched: 17. CDR3 DNA sequence: TGTGCCAGCAGCTACAAAGGGACAGCCCGACAGGTACCTGAAGCTTTCTTT. Protein: CASSYKGTARQVPEAFF.

This rearrangement joins TRBV27 to TRBJ2-5, with 7 bases lining up with TRBD1. CDR1 is MNHEY and CDR2 is SMNVEV in the germline V gene (reference sequence). J was trimmed by 2 bases and V by 0 bases; bases with no gene match: 9. CDR3 length: 17 amino acids. The CDR3 DNA reads as TGTGCCAGCAGTTTATCGATTAGGGGGCAGGGTCAAGAGACCCAGTACTTC. As protein: CASSLSIRGQGQETQYF.

This clone has only one observation. The CDR3 sequence: CASSVTGSEAFF. DNA of the CDR3: TGTGCCAGCAGTGTGACAGGGAGTGAAGCTTTCTTT. V and J are TRBV25-1 and TRBJ1-1; 7 positions agree with TRBD1. Germline-derived CDR1 and CDR2 are MGHDK and SYGVNS. V shed 4 bases and J 7 bases; nucleotides not matched to a gene: 3. The CDR3 loop spans 12 amino acids. The entire variable domain, with the rest obtained from reference TRBV25-1 and TRBJ1-1, is as follows: EADIYQTPRYLVIGTGKKITLECSQTMGHDKMYWYQQDPGMELHLIHYSYGVNSTEKGDLSSESTVSRIRTEHFPLTLESARPSHTSQYLCASSVTGSEAFFGQGTRLTVV.

This clone has more than one count but fewer than ten. The rearrangement links TRBV9 to TRBJ2-1; D is perhaps TRBD1 (6 bases). The CDR3 is made up of 17 amino acids. CDR1 is SGDLS and CDR2 is YYNGEE in the germline V gene. Trimming pared 3 bases from V and 0 bases from J, leaving 16 bases between. CDR3 in DNA: TGTGCCAGCAGCGCCCTCACAGGGAAGAGCTCCTACAATGAGCAGTTCTTC. Protein product: CASSALTGKSSYNEQFF.

The chain recombines TRBV7-2 with TRBJ2-1; TRBD2 is a possible D gene (6 bases). Trimming removed 8 bases from V and 9 bases from J, with 17 bases in between. The CDR3 contains 13 residues. Per germline, CDR1 SGHTA and CDR2 FQGNSA. The CDR3 reads CASCLIADLEQFF. The CDR3 nucleotides are TGTGCCAGCTGTCTTATAGCGGACCTTGAGCAGTTCTTC.

This chain links TRBV4-3 with TRBJ2-7, with 8 positions matching TRBD1. Germline CDR1 and CDR2: LGHNA and YSLEER. This CDR3 comprises 16 residues. Trimming took 0 bases from V and 4 from J; bases not matched to a gene: 8. The CDR3 bases are TGCGCCAGCAGCCAAGATCTCCGGACAGGGAGGTACGAGCAGTACTTC. Translating gives CASSQDLRTGRYEQYF.

V is TRBV9 and J is TRBJ2-7, with 7 bases aligning to TRBD2. The germline gives CDR1 SGDLS, CDR2 YYNGEE. V lost 4 bases to trimming and J lost 6 bases; unmatched junction nucleotides: 7. This CDR3 is built from 13 residues. The CDR3 region is CASSTRLAAEQYF. The CDR3 coding sequence is TGTGCCAGCAGCACCCGACTAGCTGCCGAGCAGTACTTC. Filled out from reference TRBV9 and TRBJ2-7, the complete variable domain reads DSGVTQTPKHLITATGQRVTLRCSPRSGDLSVYWYQQSLDQGLQFLIQYYNGEERAKGNILERFSAQQFPDLHSELNLSSLELGDSALYFCASSTRLAAEQYFGPGTRLTVT.

The count of this clone is one. V and J are TRBV28 and TRBJ1-1, with D perhaps TRBD1 (5 bases). CDR1 and CDR2 (germline): MDHEN, SYDVKM. There are 15 residues in the CDR3. V was pared by 7 bases and J by 0 bases, with 15 bases between. CDR3 amino acids: CASTPGGFMNTEAFF. As DNA, the CDR3 is TGTGCCAGCACTCCCGGGGGGTTCATGAACACTGAAGCTTTCTTT. Together with reference TRBV28 and TRBJ1-1, the CDR3 gives the full variable domain: DVKVTQSSRYLVKRTGEKVFLECVQDMDHENMFWYRQDPGLGLRLIYFSYDVKMKEKGDIPEGYSVSREKKERFSLILESASTNQTSMYLCASTPGGFMNTEAFFGQGTRLTVV.

The rearrangement links TRBV7-2 to TRBJ2-4; D is unclear. Germline CDR1 reads SGHTA; CDR2 reads FQGNSA. The CDR3 contains 17 residues. V was clipped by 0 bases and J by 0 bases, with 12 bases between them. In nucleotides, the CDR3 is TGTGCCAGCAGCTTAGCGATTGCGTCATTAGCCAAAAACATTCAGTACTTC. It translates to CASSLAIASLAKNIQYF. The full variable domain, rest sourced from reference TRBV7-2 and TRBJ2-4, is GAGVSQSPSNKVTEKGKDVELRCDPISGHTALYWYRQSLGQGLEFLIYFQGNSAPDKSGLPSDRFSAERTGGSVSTLTIQRTQQEDSAVYLCASSLAIASLAKNIQYFGAGTRLSVL.

The rearrangement uses TRBV2 and TRBJ2-2, with TRBD1 matching over 12 bases. The CDR3 sequence is 16 residues long. Germline lookup yields CDR1 SNHLY and CDR2 FYNNEI. Germline trimming cut 6 bases from V and 5 bases from J; bases unmatched to any gene: 7. As DNA, the CDR3 is TGTGCCAGCAGCCGGGGGACAGGGGGCCTGACCGGGGAGCTGTTTTTT. As protein: CASSRGTGGLTGELFF.